The 18 T cell receptor beta chains reported below all come from one sample, sequenced in a study of OX40 agonist ivuxolimab in advanced cancers. Here immunoSEQ multiplex PCR was the method, and the copy in TCRdb shows in-frame clones only, minus some. Altogether about 81,000 clones are present, around 93% being singletons, with the ten largest covering approximately 14%. Specimen: CD4+ or CD8+ T cells sorted from blood, collected in a trial of the OX40 agonist ivuxolimab. The source is an adult with an advanced solid tumor such as melanoma, head and neck, liver or kidney cancer.

CDR3 region: CASSWGIGGELFF. As DNA, the CDR3 is TGTGCCAGCAGTTGGGGGATCGGCGGGGAGCTGTTTTTT. V gene TRBV27 combines with J gene TRBJ2-2; D might be TRBD1 or TRBD2, each matching 5 bases. Trimming removed 4 bases from V and 7 bases from J, with 10 bases in between. The CDR3 contains 13 residues. Germline CDR1 MNHEY, CDR2 SMNVEV (reference sequence).

The chain links TRBV14 to TRBJ2-5; TRBD2 is a possible D gene (6 bases). This CDR3 contains 16 residues. Trimming removed 1 base from V and 5 bases from J, with 17 bases in between. Germline loops: CDR1 SGHDN, CDR2 FVKESK. This chain's CDR3 is CASSQVRRGRGETQYF. The CDR3 nucleotides are TGTGCCAGCAGCCAAGTTCGGAGGGGCCGCGGGGAGACCCAGTACTTC. Complete variable domain (other parts from reference TRBV14 and TRBJ2-5): EAGVTQFPSHSVIEKGQTVTLRCDPISGHDNLYWYRRVMGKEIKFLLHFVKESKQDESGMPNNRFLAERTGGTYSTLKVQPAELEDSGVYFCASSQVRRGRGETQYFGPGTRLLVL.

The V and J genes are TRBV7-7 and TRBJ2-7; TRBD2 matches 9 bases. The CDR3 sequence is 14 residues long. The germline V gene has CDR1 SSHAT and CDR2 FNYEAQ (reference sequence). Unmatched junction bases numbered 3, after V lost 5 bases and J lost 1 base. The CDR3 sequence is CASSLRGGSYEQYF. For the CDR3, the DNA is TGTGCCAGCAGCCTGCGGGGGGGGTCCTACGAGCAGTACTTC.

This clone is a singleton in its sample. CDR3 sequence reads: CASSSNPGLAARTDTQYF. The CDR3 DNA reads TGTGCCAGCAGCTCCAACCCGGGACTAGCGGCCCGCACAGATACGCAGTATTTT. This sequence joins TRBV9 and TRBJ2-3; 11 nucleotides agree with TRBD2. CDR1 is SGDLS, CDR2 YYNGEE, per germline. The CDR3 has 18 residues. V lost 4 bases, J lost 1 base, and 11 bases stayed unmatched.

The genes are TRBV6-5 and TRBJ2-7; perhaps TRBD2 as D (7 bases). This CDR3 region has 14 residues. V lost 6 bases and J 3 bases, leaving 15 bases between the germline ends. CDR1 and CDR2 (germline): MNHEY, SVGAGI. The CDR3 loop reads CASSTIGGGYEQYF. In nucleotides, the CDR3 is TGTGCCAGCAGCACAATAGGGGGGGGCTACGAGCAGTACTTC.

The rearrangement uses TRBV15 and TRBJ1-1, with TRBD1 identical over 7 bases. Trimming at V came to 5 bases and at J to 6 bases, leaving 6 bases not matched to a gene. CDR3 length: 13 residues. Germline V gives CDR1 LNHNV, CDR2 YYDKDF (reference sequence). CDR3 sequence reads: CATSVRQGAEAFF. The CDR3 nucleotides read TGTGCCACCAGCGTCCGCCAGGGGGCTGAAGCTTTCTTT. Using reference TRBV15 and TRBJ1-1 for the parts outside the CDR3, the full variable domain is DAMVIQNPRYQVTQFGKPVTLSCSQTLNHNVMYWYQQKSSQAPKLLFHYYDKDFNNEADTPDNFQSRRPNTSFCFLDIRSPGLGDTAMYLCATSVRQGAEAFFGQGTRLTVV.

The chain links TRBV7-8 to TRBJ1-2; D is unclear. CDR1 is SGHVS and CDR2 is FQNEAQ in the germline V gene. The CDR3 spans 13 residues. With 2 bases removed from V and 8 bases from J, the gap between germline ends came to 12 bases. The CDR3: CASSLRLGGGYTF. CDR3 coding DNA: TGTGCCAGCAGCTTACGTTTGGGCGGAGGCTACACCTTC.

A single count supports this clone. The V call is TRBV30, the J call TRBJ1-5, with D perhaps matching TRBD1 (6 bases). CDR1 is GTSNPN and CDR2 is SVGIG in the germline V gene (reference sequence). V was cut by 1 base and J by 6 bases, with 7 bases left in between. This CDR3 spans 12 amino acids. CDR3 amino acids: CAWSEGGQPQHF. The CDR3 DNA follows: TGTGCCTGGAGTGAGGGGGGTCAGCCCCAGCATTTT.

The chain recombines TRBV7-8 with TRBJ2-7, with 9 nucleotides matching TRBD1. The CDR3 loop spans 16 amino acids. In germline, CDR1 is SGHVS, CDR2 FQNEAQ. Unmatched junction bases numbered 8, after V lost 5 bases and J lost 0 bases. CDR3 bases: TGTGCCAGCAGCAGGGGACAGGGAAGTGTCTCCTACGAGCAGTACTTC. This codes for CASSRGQGSVSYEQYF.

The chain employs TRBV7-8 and TRBJ1-4; 7 bases line up with TRBD1. Germline V gene lookup returns CDR1 SGHVS and CDR2 FQNEAQ. After removal of 5 bases from V and 8 bases from J, the junction contained 17 bases not matched to a gene. The CDR3 spans 17 residues. The DNA of the CDR3 is TGTGCCAGCAGCCCCTTCGGGGCCGACAGGGATCGGGAAAAACTGTTTTTT. It encodes CASSPFGADRDREKLFF.

The chain has TRBV19 and TRBJ2-7; D is unclear. The CDR3 has 14 amino acids. Germline CDR1 LNHDA, CDR2 SQIVND (reference sequence). V was trimmed by 7 bases and J by 0 bases, leaving 13 bases between them. This CDR3 is CASMVGSSSYEQYF. The DNA for the CDR3 is TGTGCCAGTATGGTAGGGTCGAGCTCCTACGAGCAGTACTTC.

The chain links TRBV11-1 to TRBJ1-2; D might be TRBD1 (5 bases). Germline-derived CDR1 and CDR2 are SGHAT and FQDESV (reference sequence). The CDR3 extends over 12 amino acids. V gave up 11 bases and J gave up 6 bases, with 16 bases separating them. CDR3 amino acids: CASWDGGNGYTF. Written as DNA, the CDR3 is TGTGCCTCCTGGGACGGCGGGAATGGCTACACCTTC.

V gene TRBV6-1 combines with J gene TRBJ2-1, with 12 bases matching TRBD2. The V segment lost 3 bases and the J segment 7 bases; nucleotides outside the gene matches: 4. Germline lookup yields CDR1 MNHNS and CDR2 SASEGT. The CDR3 sequence is 15 residues long. CDR3 sequence: CASSDLAGGRNEQFF. In DNA form, the CDR3 reads TGTGCCAGCAGTGACCTAGCGGGGGGGCGAAATGAGCAGTTCTTC.

The chain recombines TRBV6-1 with TRBJ1-3; 7 bases line up with TRBD1. Germline V gene sequence: CDR1 MNHNS, CDR2 SASEGT. The length of the CDR3 is 15 residues. V trimming: 1 base; J trimming: 2 bases; junction bases outside the gene matches: 2. CDR3 sequence (DNA): TGTGCCAGCAGTGAAGAGAGGGGGCCTGGAAACACCATATATTTT. Its translation is CASSEERGPGNTIYF.

J is TRBJ2-2 and V is TRBV4-3, with D tentatively TRBD1 (6 bases). This CDR3 has 15 residues. Germline assignment: CDR1 LGHNA and CDR2 YSLEER. Trimming stripped 5 bases from V and 3 bases from J, with 13 bases between. The CDR3 nucleotides are TGCGCCAGCAGCGTGGGGACACCTGACACCGGGGAGCTGTTTTTT. Amino acids: CASSVGTPDTGELFF.

This rearrangement joins TRBV7-6 to TRBJ1-4, with a tentative D call TRBD1 (6 bases). Trimming removed 7 bases at V and 6 bases at J, with 18 bases between. CDR3 length equals 15 residues. Germline loops: CDR1 SGHVS, CDR2 FNYEAQ. CDR3 loop: CASTLLGGTDEKLFF. CDR3 coding DNA: TGTGCCAGCACCCTACTAGGGGGAACGGATGAAAAACTGTTTTTT.

The chain has TRBV28 and TRBJ2-7; D is ambiguous. The V end was cut by 2 bases, the J end by 5 bases, with 13 bases between. Germline CDR1 and CDR2: MDHEN and SYDVKM. The CDR3 runs 14 residues. The CDR3 DNA is TGTGCCAGCAGTTTACCCAGGTTCGGAAACGAGCAGTACTTC. Translation: CASSLPRFGNEQYF.

This chain joins TRBV27 and TRBJ1-5; 9 bases are shared with TRBD1. The V and J ends lost 8 bases and 0 bases, in that order; junction bases with no gene match: 5. The CDR3 length is 15 residues. Germline-derived CDR1 and CDR2 are MNHEY and SMNVEV (reference sequence). DNA of the CDR3: TGTGCCAGCCGACAGGGGGGCGATAGCAATCAGCCCCAGCATTTT. The encoded protein is CASRQGGDSNQPQHF.